This TCR beta chain was sequenced for a study of T cells in Graves' hyperthyroidism and ophthalmopathy. The CDR3 regions of TCR beta were amplified from RNA transcripts. The HTBI set primed first-round TCR CDR3 RT-PCR. TCRdb reanalysed the multiplex PCR reads using MiXCR and keeps one entry per CDR3 protein. The data contain about 600,000 distinct CDR3 sequences, 15% to 20% of them singletons. PBMCs were obtained from 9 to 10 ml fresh peripheral blood. With regard to this clonotype: It may be a read error: a sequence one base away is much more abundant.

The CDR3 has 14 amino acids. Germline V CDR1 and CDR2: SGDLS, YYNGEE. The sequence derives from a woman aged 40-49 years with Graves' ophthalmopathy. This rearrangement joins TRBV9 to TRBJ2-1; 7 positions agree with TRBD2. The J call may not be correct, given that the DNA end is closer to TRBJ2-7. The sequenced sample was blood. The CDR3 DNA reads TGTGCCAGCAGCCAAGAAGGGACTAACAATGAGCAGTACTTC. This codes for CASSQEGTNNEQYF.